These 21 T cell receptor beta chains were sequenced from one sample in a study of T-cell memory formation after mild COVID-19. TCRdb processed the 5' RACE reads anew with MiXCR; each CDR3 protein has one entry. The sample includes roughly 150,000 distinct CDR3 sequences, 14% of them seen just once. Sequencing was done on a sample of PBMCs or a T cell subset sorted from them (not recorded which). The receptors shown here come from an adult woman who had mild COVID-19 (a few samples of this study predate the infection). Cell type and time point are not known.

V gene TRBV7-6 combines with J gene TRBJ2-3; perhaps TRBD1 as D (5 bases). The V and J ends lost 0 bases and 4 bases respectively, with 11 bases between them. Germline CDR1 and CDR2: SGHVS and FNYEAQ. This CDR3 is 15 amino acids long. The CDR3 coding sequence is TGTGCCAGCAGCTTAGCGCGAAAGGGGTCAGATACGCAGTATTTT. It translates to CASSLARKGSDTQYF. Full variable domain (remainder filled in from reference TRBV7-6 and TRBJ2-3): GAGVSQSPRYKVTKRGQDVALRCDPISGHVSLYWYRQALGQGPEFLTYFNYEAQQDKSGLPNDRFSAERPEGSISTLTIQRTEQRDSAMYRCASSLARKGSDTQYFGPGTRLTVL.

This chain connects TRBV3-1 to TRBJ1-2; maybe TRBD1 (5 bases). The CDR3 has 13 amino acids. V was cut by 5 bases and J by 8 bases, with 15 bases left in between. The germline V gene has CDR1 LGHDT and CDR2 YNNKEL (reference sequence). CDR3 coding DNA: TGTGCCAGCAGCACCCGGGGACCTGGAGGCTACACCTTC. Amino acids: CASSTRGPGGYTF.

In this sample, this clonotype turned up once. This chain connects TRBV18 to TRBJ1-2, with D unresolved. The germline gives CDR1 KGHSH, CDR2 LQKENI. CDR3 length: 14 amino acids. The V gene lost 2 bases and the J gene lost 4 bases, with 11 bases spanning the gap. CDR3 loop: CASSPVVEAYGYTF. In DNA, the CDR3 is TGTGCCAGCTCACCAGTCGTAGAGGCCTATGGCTACACCTTC.

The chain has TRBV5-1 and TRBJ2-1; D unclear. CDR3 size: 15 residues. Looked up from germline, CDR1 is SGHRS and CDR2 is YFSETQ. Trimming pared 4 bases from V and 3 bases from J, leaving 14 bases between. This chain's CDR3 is CASSLRRANYNEQFF. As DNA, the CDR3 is TGCGCCAGCAGCCTACGTAGGGCCAACTACAATGAGCAGTTCTTC.

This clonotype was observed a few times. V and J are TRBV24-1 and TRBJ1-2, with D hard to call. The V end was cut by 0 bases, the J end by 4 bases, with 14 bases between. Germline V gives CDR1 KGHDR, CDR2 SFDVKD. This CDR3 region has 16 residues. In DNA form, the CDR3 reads TGTGCCACCAGTGATTTGATAGAGGCGGCCCCCTATGGCTACACCTTC. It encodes CATSDLIEAAPYGYTF.

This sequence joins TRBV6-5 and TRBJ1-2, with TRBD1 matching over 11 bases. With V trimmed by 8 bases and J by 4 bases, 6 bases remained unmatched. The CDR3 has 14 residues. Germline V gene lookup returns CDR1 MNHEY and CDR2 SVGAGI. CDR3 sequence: CASRPGQGVYGYTF. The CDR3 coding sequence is TGTGCCAGCCGCCCGGGACAGGGGGTCTATGGCTACACCTTC.

This CDR3 reads CASSRTNYNEQFF. The CDR3 coding sequence is TGTGCCAGCAGCCGGACTAACTACAATGAGCAGTTCTTC. V usage is TRBV4-2 and J usage is TRBJ2-1; possible D gene TRBD2, 6 bases. Per germline, CDR1 LGHNA and CDR2 YNFKEQ. V dropped 4 bases and J dropped 3 bases, with 7 bases sitting between them. There are 13 residues in the CDR3.

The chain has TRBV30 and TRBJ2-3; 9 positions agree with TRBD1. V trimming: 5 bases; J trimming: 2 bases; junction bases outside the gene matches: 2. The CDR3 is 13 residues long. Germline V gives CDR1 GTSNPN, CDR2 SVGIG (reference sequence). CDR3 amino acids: CAWGQGSTDTQYF. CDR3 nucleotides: TGTGCCTGGGGACAGGGGTCCACAGATACGCAGTATTTT.

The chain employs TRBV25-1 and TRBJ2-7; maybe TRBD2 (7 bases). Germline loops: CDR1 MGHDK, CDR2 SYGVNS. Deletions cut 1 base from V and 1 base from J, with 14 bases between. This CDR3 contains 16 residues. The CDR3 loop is CASSESPGRGSYEQYF. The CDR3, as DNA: TGTGCCAGCAGTGAATCCCCTGGGAGGGGGTCCTACGAGCAGTACTTC.

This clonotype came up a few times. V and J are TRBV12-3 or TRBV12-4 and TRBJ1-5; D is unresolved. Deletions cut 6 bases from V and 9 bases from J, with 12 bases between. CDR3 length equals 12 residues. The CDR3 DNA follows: TGTGCCAGCAGCCAACGTCCAATGCCCCAGCATTTT. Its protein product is CASSQRPMPQHF.

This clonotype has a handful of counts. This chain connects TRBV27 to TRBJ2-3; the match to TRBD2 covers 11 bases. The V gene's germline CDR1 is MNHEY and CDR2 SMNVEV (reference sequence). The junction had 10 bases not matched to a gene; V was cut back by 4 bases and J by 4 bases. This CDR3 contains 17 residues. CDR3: CASSSSGLAGGPDTQYF. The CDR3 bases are TGTGCCAGCAGTTCCTCGGGGCTAGCGGGAGGACCAGATACGCAGTATTTT.

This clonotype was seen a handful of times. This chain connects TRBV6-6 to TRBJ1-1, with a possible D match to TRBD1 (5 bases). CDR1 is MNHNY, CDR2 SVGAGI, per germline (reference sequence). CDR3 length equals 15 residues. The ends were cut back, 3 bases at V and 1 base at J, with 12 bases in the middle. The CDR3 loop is CASSYYGGTNTEAFF. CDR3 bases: TGTGCCAGCAGTTATTATGGGGGGACGAACACTGAAGCTTTCTTT.

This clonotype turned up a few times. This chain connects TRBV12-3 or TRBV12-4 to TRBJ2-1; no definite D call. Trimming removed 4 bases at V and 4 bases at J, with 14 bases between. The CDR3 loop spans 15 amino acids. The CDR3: CASSYRGSAYNEQFF. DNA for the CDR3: TGTGCCAGCAGTTATCGAGGTTCGGCTTACAATGAGCAGTTCTTC.

The DNA of the CDR3 is TGCGCCAGCAGCTTCCAGGGGGCGATGGACACTGAAGCTTTCTTT. Translated: CASSFQGAMDTEAFF. The chain joins TRBV5-1 to TRBJ1-1; TRBD1 agrees at 8 bases. CDR3 length: 15 amino acids. V shed 2 bases and J 3 bases; nucleotides not matched to a gene: 6. From germline, CDR1 is SGHRS and CDR2 YFSETQ.

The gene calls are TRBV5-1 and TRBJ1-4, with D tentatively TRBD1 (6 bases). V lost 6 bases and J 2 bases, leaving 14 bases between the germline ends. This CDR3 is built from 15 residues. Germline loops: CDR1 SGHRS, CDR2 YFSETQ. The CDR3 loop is CASKNSQGTNEKLFF. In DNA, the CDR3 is TGCGCCAGCAAGAATTCCCAGGGGACTAATGAAAAACTGTTTTTT.

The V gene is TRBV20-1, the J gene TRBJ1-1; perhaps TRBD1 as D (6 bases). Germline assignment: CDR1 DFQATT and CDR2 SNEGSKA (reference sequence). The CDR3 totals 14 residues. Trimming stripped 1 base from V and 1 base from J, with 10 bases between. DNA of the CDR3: TGCAGTGCTAGAGCTGGGGGCTCGAACACTGAAGCTTTCTTT. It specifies CSARAGGSNTEAFF.

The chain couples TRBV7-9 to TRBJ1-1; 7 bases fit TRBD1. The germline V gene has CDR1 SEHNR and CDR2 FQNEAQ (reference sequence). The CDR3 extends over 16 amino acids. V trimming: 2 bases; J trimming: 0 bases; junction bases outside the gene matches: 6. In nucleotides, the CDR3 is TGTGCCAGCAGCTTACTATCGACAGGGATGAACACTGAAGCTTTCTTT. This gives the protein CASSLLSTGMNTEAFF.

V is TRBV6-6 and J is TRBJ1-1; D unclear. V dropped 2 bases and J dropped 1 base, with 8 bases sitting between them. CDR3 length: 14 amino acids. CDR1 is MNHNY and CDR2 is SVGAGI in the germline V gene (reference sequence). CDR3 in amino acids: CASSYVGPNTEAFF. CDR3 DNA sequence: TGTGCCAGCAGTTACGTCGGACCGAACACTGAAGCTTTCTTT.

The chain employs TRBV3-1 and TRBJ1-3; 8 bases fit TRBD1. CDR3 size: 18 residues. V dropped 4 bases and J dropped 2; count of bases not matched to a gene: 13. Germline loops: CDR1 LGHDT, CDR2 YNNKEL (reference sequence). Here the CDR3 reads CASSRRQGKAVAGNTIYF. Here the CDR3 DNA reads TGTGCCAGCAGCCGCCGACAGGGGAAGGCGGTAGCTGGAAACACCATATATTTT.

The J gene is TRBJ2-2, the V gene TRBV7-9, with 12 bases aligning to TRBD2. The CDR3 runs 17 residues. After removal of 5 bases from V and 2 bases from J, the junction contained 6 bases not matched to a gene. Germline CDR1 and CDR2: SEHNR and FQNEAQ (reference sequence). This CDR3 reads CASSKGLAGINTGELFF. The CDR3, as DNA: TGTGCCAGCAGCAAAGGACTAGCGGGGATCAACACCGGGGAGCTGTTTTTT.

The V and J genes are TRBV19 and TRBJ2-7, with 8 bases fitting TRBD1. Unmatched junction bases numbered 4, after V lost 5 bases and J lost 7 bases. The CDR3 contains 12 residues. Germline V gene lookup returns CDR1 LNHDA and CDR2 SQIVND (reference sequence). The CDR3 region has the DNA TGTGCCAGTAGTCTGACAGGGGTGGAGCAGTACTTC. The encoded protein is CASSLTGVEQYF.